A selection of T cell receptor beta chains follows, all from one sample in a study of CXCR3-negative and CXCR3-positive naive CD8 T cells. TCRdb reprocessed the 5' RACE reads; each CDR3 protein has one entry and no DNA is given. In total, the table holds over 100,000 distinct CDR3 sequences. Sequencing was done on a sample of naive CXCR3- CD8+ T cells from blood. The receptors derive from a human donor in good health. Some clones in this sample may be carry-over from other donors' samples. The CDR3 runs from the conserved cysteine through the conserved F or W. Some rows mark clone size as missing; the rest say once, few, many or name a class of expanded clone.

>TRBV12-3/TRBV12-4|-|TRBJ2-5
CASSLPGQGVWTQYF
>TRBV20-1|-|TRBJ2-2
CSARDVRTENTGELFF
>TRBV20-1|-|TRBJ2-1
CSARPLAGTPNEQFF
>TRBV28|-|TRBJ2-3
CASRGRVWTDTQYF
>TRBV13|-|TRBJ1-5
CASSFTPSNQPQHF
>TRBV4-1|-|TRBJ2-7
CASSQLGGDEQYF
>TRBV5-4|-|TRBJ1-1
CASSWANPNTEAFF
>TRBV7-8|-|TRBJ2-7
CASSLVGQATYEQYF
>TRBV10-3|-|TRBJ2-7
CAISEPGTGLYEQYF
>TRBV4-1|-|TRBJ2-7
CASRQNEGYYEQYF
>TRBV21-1|-|TRBJ2-7
CASTTPGGFYEQYF
>TRBV19|-|TRBJ2-1
CASSYGGHPEQFF
>TRBV4-3|-|TRBJ2-5
CASSQASQETQYF
>TRBV19|-|TRBJ2-7
CATWGGGEQYF
>TRBV12-3/TRBV12-4|-|TRBJ2-7
CASSLVGFYEQYF
>TRBV7-9|-|TRBJ2-7
CASSPRGGRAPDEQYF
>TRBV5-1|-|TRBJ2-3
CASSLGEAGWADTQYF
>TRBV20-1|-|TRBJ2-1
CSATSPQPYNEQFF
>TRBV5-5|-|TRBJ2-7
CASSLLGQGGSYEQYF
>TRBV20-1|-|TRBJ1-5
CSAREWGQPQHF
>TRBV28|medium-sized|TRBJ2-2
CASSLLGQGSNTGELFF
>TRBV9|-|TRBJ2-1
CASEGSYNEQFF
>TRBV3-1|-|TRBJ1-1
CASSPREKLEAFF
>TRBV29-1|-|TRBJ2-1
CTLGLAGYNEQFF
>TRBV6-5|-|TRBJ2-1
CASRHTGTSGTDEQFF
>TRBV7-7|-|TRBJ1-1
CASSLGWNTEAFF
>TRBV7-3|-|TRBJ2-7
CASSLRIGGSPPYEQYF